Shown below are 15 T cell receptor beta chains from a single sample sequenced in a study of control samples from healthy donors and cancer patients. Generated by immunoSEQ multiplex PCR, the TCRdb table keeps only in-frame clones and is missing some. The sample yields 100,000 or so clones, 70% to 80% seen once. Sequences were obtained from blood. These receptors were obtained from a woman aged 25-40 years in good health.

Comment on this clone: Relative to the germline gene, one junction end is altered; a read error may explain this. Other DNA sequences in this specimen translate into the identical CDR3. The rearrangement uses TRBV19 and TRBJ2-3; the D gene could be TRBD1 or TRBD2 (6 bases each). This CDR3 is 15 amino acids long. Germline V CDR1 and CDR2: LNHDA, SQIVND (reference sequence). For the CDR3, the DNA is TGTGCCAGCAGTATCTCGTTCCGGGGGCCCGATACGCAGTATTTT. Amino acids: CASSISFRGPDTQYF.

This clone came up once. J is TRBJ1-2 and V is TRBV13, with 8 bases identical to TRBD1. V was pared by 2 bases and J by 6 bases, with 8 bases of the junction left unmatched. The CDR3 consists of 15 residues. Germline V CDR1 and CDR2: PRHDT, FYEKMQ (reference sequence). The DNA of the CDR3 is TGTGCCAGCAGCTTATTCGACAGGGGACTTGATGGCTACACCTTC. This translates into CASSLFDRGLDGYTF.

A few counts support this clone. This chain links TRBV7-2 with TRBJ2-7; D is ambiguous. V shed 3 bases and J shed 0 bases, with 6 bases lying between them. CDR3 length equals 13 residues. Germline-derived CDR1 and CDR2 are SGHTA and FQGNSA. CDR3 loop: CASSFSRSYEQYF. CDR3 DNA sequence: TGTGCCAGCAGCTTCAGCCGCTCCTACGAGCAGTACTTC.

The V call is TRBV7-3, the J call TRBJ1-1; no reliable D call. The CDR3 sequence is 13 residues long. In germline, CDR1 is SGHTA, CDR2 FQGTGA. Trimming pared 2 bases from V and 2 bases from J, leaving 6 bases between. DNA of the CDR3: TGTGCCAGCAGCTTACAGGCCAACACTGAAGCTTTCTTT. The encoded protein is CASSLQANTEAFF.

This rearrangement joins TRBV19 to TRBJ2-7; D tentatively fits TRBD1 or TRBD2 (5 bases each). Germline V gene data show CDR1 as LNHDA and CDR2 as SQIVND (reference sequence). With 6 bases removed from V and 11 bases from J, the gap between germline ends came to 23 bases. The CDR3 is made up of 14 amino acids. The CDR3 sequence is CASSSVPGPRVEYF. CDR3 DNA sequence: TGTGCCAGTAGCTCAGTACCGGGACCCAGGGTTGAGTACTTC.

The V gene is TRBV7-2, the J gene TRBJ1-6; 12 positions agree with TRBD1. Unmatched junction bases numbered 4, after V lost 2 bases and J lost 8 bases. There are 16 residues in the CDR3. CDR1 SGHTA and CDR2 FQGNSA come from the germline V gene. The CDR3 DNA is TGTGCCAGCAGCTTAAGGGGACAGGGGGCGGATTCACCCCTCCACTTT. Encoded protein: CASSLRGQGADSPLHF.

The CDR3 region is CAWSVGAGARRETQYF. The CDR3 DNA follows: TGTGCCTGGAGTGTAGGAGCGGGGGCCCGACGAGAGACCCAGTACTTC. V and J are TRBV30 and TRBJ2-5, with 8 bases matching TRBD2. Germline values: CDR1 GTSNPN, CDR2 SVGIG (reference sequence). The CDR3 is 16 residues long. The J segment lost 4 bases and the V segment lost 0 bases, leaving 10 bases of the junction unmatched.

The J gene is TRBJ1-4, the V gene TRBV4-3, with D uncertain. This CDR3 spans 15 amino acids. Germline CDR1 and CDR2: LGHNA and YSLEER. The V and J ends lost 0 bases and 0 bases respectively, with 5 bases between them. Written as DNA, the CDR3 is TGCGCCAGCAGCCAAGATCGTGCAACTAATGAAAAACTGTTTTTT. Amino acid sequence: CASSQDRATNEKLFF.

The rearrangement links TRBV2 to TRBJ1-2, with D unresolved. V lost 3 bases and J 1 base, leaving 3 bases between the germline ends. Germline V gives CDR1 SNHLY, CDR2 FYNNEI. This CDR3 has 12 amino acids. CDR3 region: CASSDINYGYTF. The CDR3, as DNA: TGTGCCAGCAGTGACATTAACTATGGCTACACCTTC. The entire variable domain, with the rest obtained from reference TRBV2 and TRBJ1-2, is as follows: EPEVTQTPSHQVTQMGQEVILRCVPISNHLYFYWYRQILGQKVEFLVSFYNNEISEKSEIFDDQFSVERPDGSNFTLKIRSTKLEDSAMYFCASSDINYGYTFGSGTRLTVV.

This clone has more than one count but fewer than ten. The rearrangement joins TRBV29-1 to TRBJ2-5; TRBD1 might be the D (6 bases). Germline CDR1 SQVTM, CDR2 ANQGSEA. The CDR3 loop spans 14 amino acids. V was shortened by 6 bases and J by 5 bases, with 19 bases between the two germline ends. The DNA of the CDR3 is TGCAGCGTACTAAAATCAAGTAGGGGGGAGACCCAGTACTTC. As protein: CSVLKSSRGETQYF.

The rearrangement joins TRBV5-1 to TRBJ1-6; D is possibly TRBD1 (5 bases). CDR1 and CDR2 (germline): SGHRS, YFSETQ. V shed 2 bases and J shed 10 bases, with 13 bases lying between them. The CDR3 consists of 14 residues. The CDR3 coding sequence is TGCGCCAGCAGCTTAAGGGGTGAGGGGTCACCCCTCCACTTT. It codes for CASSLRGEGSPLHF.

This chain connects TRBV9 to TRBJ2-7; TRBD1 aligns across 7 bases. Germline V CDR1 and CDR2: SGDLS, YYNGEE. Losses at the gene ends were 4 bases for V and 2 bases for J; bases not matched to a gene: 6. The CDR3 covers 14 residues. The DNA for the CDR3 is TGTGCCAGCAGCACTTACGGGACAGCCTACGAGCAGTACTTC. Protein product: CASSTYGTAYEQYF. The complete variable domain, with remaining parts taken from reference TRBV9 and TRBJ2-7, reads DSGVTQTPKHLITATGQRVTLRCSPRSGDLSVYWYQQSLDQGLQFLIQYYNGEERAKGNILERFSAQQFPDLHSELNLSSLELGDSALYFCASSTYGTAYEQYFGPGTRLTVT.

This CDR3 reads CASSPTAGGTYNEQFF. CDR3 sequence (DNA): TGTGCCAGCAGCCCCACCGCGGGGGGGACATACAATGAGCAGTTCTTC. The V gene is TRBV9, the J gene TRBJ2-1; 9 nucleotides match TRBD2. The CDR3 totals 16 residues. The V gene's germline CDR1 is SGDLS and CDR2 YYNGEE. V shed 4 bases, J shed 4 bases, and the junction held 9 bases outside the gene matches.

In DNA form, the CDR3 reads TGTGCCAGCGCGGACAGGGTTTACACAGATACGCAGTATTTT. It is translated as CASADRVYTDTQYF. The V and J genes are TRBV2 and TRBJ2-3, with 8 bases identical to TRBD1. The CDR3 is 14 amino acids. The trim removed 8 bases at V and 2 bases at J, leaving 6 bases unmatched. In germline, CDR1 is SNHLY, CDR2 FYNNEI.

The sample holds one count of this clone. This rearrangement joins TRBV18 to TRBJ2-1; 10 nucleotides match TRBD1. Germline V gene data show CDR1 as KGHSH and CDR2 as LQKENI. The CDR3 length is 18 residues. Unmatched junction bases numbered 12, after V lost 1 base and J lost 6 bases. The DNA of the CDR3 is TGTGCCAGCTCACCACGAAGGGCGGGGACAGGGGCCGGCAATGAGCAGTTCTTC. Its translation is CASSPRRAGTGAGNEQFF.